The sample holds one count of the clone carrying this TCR beta chain. As processed by the authors: Scientists estimated how many nucleated cells there were by amplifying reference gene primers. Libraries were prepared by immunoSEQ multiplex PCR; TCRdb keeps only in-frame clonotypes and omits some of them. D and trimming were read from the DNA, whereas the V and J calls and clone size are those reported in that table. Counted here are more than 13,000 clones, 70% to 90% occurring once; the ten biggest clones make up 2.4%. The germline gives CDR1 KGHSH, CDR2 LQKENI. Trimming removed 6 bases at V and 4 bases at J, with 19 bases between. The length of the CDR3 is 16 residues. The sample is drawn from a study of blood T cell repertoires in COVID-19. Study-wide background: Specimens from acute and convalescent COVID-19 originated in the United States, Italy and Spain. The cDNA or gDNA used as material had been derived from T cells, B-cell-depleted T cells, or PBMCs.

The receptor's source is a woman in her seventies in a cohort sampled during active or convalescent COVID-19. The sequencing sample was made of peripheral blood. The chain uses TRBV18 and TRBJ1-3, with TRBD1 as a possible D gene (6 bases). The CDR3, as DNA: TGTGCCAGCTCCCTAAACCCCCAGGGGAACGGAAACACCATATATTTT. Translated: CASSLNPQGNGNTIYF.